The 21 T cell receptor beta chains below were found in one sample sequenced in a study of technical replicates of blood from a handful of donors. The table came from immunoSEQ multiplex PCR; TCRdb's copy has only in-frame clones and leaves some out. The sample has 70,000 or so clones, approximately 89% seen once; the top ten hold 4.6%. The sequenced sample consisted of PBMCs. The receptors were gathered from a human donor in good health. Some clones in this sample may be carry-over from other donors' samples.

The genes are TRBV19 and TRBJ2-3, with 7 bases identical to TRBD2. From germline, CDR1 is LNHDA and CDR2 SQIVND (reference sequence). V lost 3 bases and J lost 5; bases outside the gene matches: 14. This CDR3 region has 17 residues. Here the CDR3 reads CASSISASGPKGDTQYF. The CDR3, as DNA: TGTGCCAGTAGTATCTCCGCTAGCGGCCCTAAAGGAGATACGCAGTATTTT.

The chain is built from TRBV5-4 and TRBJ2-5, with 9 bases lining up with TRBD2. Germline loops: CDR1 SGHNT, CDR2 YYREEE (reference sequence). The CDR3 length is 15 residues. J gave up 1 base and V 5 bases, and 6 bases lay outside the gene matches. The DNA of the CDR3 is TGTGCCAGCAGGGATGCGACTAGCGGCCAAGAGACCCAGTACTTC. Amino acid sequence: CASRDATSGQETQYF.

The J gene is TRBJ2-7, the V gene TRBV5-1, with D possibly matching TRBD2 (6 bases). The V gene's germline CDR1 is SGHRS and CDR2 YFSETQ. The germline V and J ends were trimmed by 4 bases and 7 bases, with 15 bases remaining between them. The CDR3 runs to 13 residues. The CDR3 nucleotides are TGCGCCAGCAGCCCCCCGGAGGGCTGGGAGCAGTACTTC. Protein product: CASSPPEGWEQYF. The full variable domain, completed using reference TRBV5-1 and TRBJ2-7, is KAGVTQTPRYLIKTRGQQVTLSCSPISGHRSVSWYQQTPGQGLQFLFEYFSETQRNKGNFPGRFSGRQFSNSRSEMNVSTLELGDSALYLCASSPPEGWEQYFGPGTRLTVT.

This chain links TRBV2 with TRBJ1-2; D uncertain. Germline loops: CDR1 SNHLY, CDR2 FYNNEI. Trimming left V 3 bases short and J 4 bases short, with 9 bases between. The CDR3 sequence is 13 residues long. CDR3 bases: TGTGCCAGCAGTGATCTTATTCCCTATGGCTACACCTTC. Its protein is CASSDLIPYGYTF.

The chain uses TRBV7-2 and TRBJ2-1; 8 bases are shared with TRBD1. This CDR3 is 13 amino acids long. The V gene end was trimmed by 0 bases and the J gene end by 10 bases; junction bases not matched to a gene: 2. The V gene's germline CDR1 is SGHTA and CDR2 FQGNSA. CDR3 loop: CASSLARTGEQFF. CDR3 DNA sequence: TGTGCCAGCAGCTTAGCGCGGACAGGGGAGCAGTTCTTC.

The chain couples TRBV14 to TRBJ1-6; 8 nucleotides agree with TRBD1. J gave up 9 bases and V 1 base, and 5 bases lay outside the gene matches. The germline CDR1 and CDR2 sequences are SGHDN and FVKESK. This CDR3 contains 15 residues. The CDR3 sequence is CASSQVAGGSSPLHF. In DNA form, the CDR3 reads TGTGCCAGCAGCCAAGTGGCAGGGGGCAGTTCACCCCTCCACTTT. Based on the CDR3 plus reference TRBV14 and TRBJ1-6, the full variable domain is EAGVTQFPSHSVIEKGQTVTLRCDPISGHDNLYWYRRVMGKEIKFLLHFVKESKQDESGMPNNRFLAERTGGTYSTLKVQPAELEDSGVYFCASSQVAGGSSPLHFGNGTRLTVT.

The J gene is TRBJ2-7, the V gene TRBV7-2; D is perhaps TRBD2 (5 bases). The CDR3 contains 13 residues. Germline CDR1 reads SGHTA; CDR2 reads FQGNSA. V lost 1 base to trimming and J lost 7 bases, with 11 bases between them. The CDR3 coding sequence is TGTGCCAGCAGCTTAGACGGACTTTGGGAGCAGTACTTC. Translating gives CASSLDGLWEQYF.

V is TRBV10-3 and J is TRBJ1-1, with D hard to call. Trimming removed 11 bases at V and 6 bases at J, with 7 bases between. CDR3 size: 9 residues. The V gene's germline CDR1 is ENHRY and CDR2 SYGVKD. The CDR3 DNA reads as TGTGCCCCGAGGCCTGAAGCTTTCTTT. Residues: CAPRPEAFF.

In its sample, this clone was seen once. J is TRBJ2-3 and V is TRBV4-2, with 13 bases identical to TRBD2. The CDR3 totals 17 residues. Trimming removed 3 bases from V and 0 bases from J; junction bases left unmatched: 3. Looked up from germline, CDR1 is LGHNA and CDR2 is YNFKEQ. In DNA form, the CDR3 reads TGTGCCAGCAGCCAGGGGACTAGCGGGGCTAGCACAGATACGCAGTATTTT. Translated, it gives CASSQGTSGASTDTQYF.

This chain links TRBV5-1 with TRBJ2-5, with D perhaps matching TRBD2 (6 bases). Germline V lookup: CDR1 SGHRS, CDR2 YFSETQ. The CDR3 has 14 amino acids. With 3 bases removed from V and 7 bases from J, the gap between germline ends came to 16 bases. In DNA form, the CDR3 reads TGCGCCAGCAGCTGGGGTTCAGGGACTGGGACCCAGTACTTC. The encoded protein is CASSWGSGTGTQYF.

The genes are TRBV4-2 and TRBJ2-3, with a tentative D call TRBD2 (6 bases). V was cut by 3 bases and J by 6 bases, with 10 bases left in between. The length of the CDR3 is 13 residues. Germline-derived CDR1 and CDR2 are LGHNA and YNFKEQ. The CDR3 nucleotides read TGTGCCAGCAGCCAGGAACTAGCTGATACGCAGTATTTT. Translated, it gives CASSQELADTQYF.

The chain combines TRBV7-8 with TRBJ2-3; TRBD2 agrees at 14 bases. J lost 4 bases, V lost 0 bases, and 9 bases had no gene match. Germline CDR1 and CDR2: SGHVS and FQNEAQ. This CDR3 region has 19 residues. The CDR3 DNA reads TGTGCCAGCAGCTTAGCGCGGCCGACTAGCGGGAGGGCCCCAGATACGCAGTATTTT. Translation gives CASSLARPTSGRAPDTQYF. Full variable domain (remainder filled in from reference TRBV7-8 and TRBJ2-3): GAGVSQSPRYKVAKRGQDVALRCDPISGHVSLFWYQQALGQGPEFLTYFQNEAQLDKSGLPSDRFFAERPEGSVSTLKIQRTQQEDSAVYLCASSLARPTSGRAPDTQYFGPGTRLTVL.

This clone was seen more than once but under ten times. The chain has TRBV11-2 and TRBJ2-7; TRBD1 agrees at 9 bases. In germline, CDR1 is SGHAT, CDR2 FQNNGV. After removal of 1 base from V and 7 bases from J, the junction contained 11 bases not matched to a gene. The CDR3 sequence is 16 residues long. CDR3 sequence: CASSLGRGTGQREQYF. The CDR3, as DNA: TGTGCCAGCAGCTTAGGAAGGGGGACAGGGCAGAGGGAGCAGTACTTC.

The CDR3, as DNA: TGTGCCAGCAAAACATCAGCGGGGGCTGCCTACGAGCAGTACTTC. The encoded protein is CASKTSAGAAYEQYF. The chain has TRBV6-1 and TRBJ2-7, with 8 positions matching TRBD2. The CDR3 is 15 residues long. CDR1 is MNHNS, CDR2 SASEGT, per germline. J gave up 2 bases and V 7 bases, and 10 bases lay outside the gene matches.

The chain joins TRBV5-1 to TRBJ2-1; 8 bases fit TRBD1. Germline CDR1 reads SGHRS; CDR2 reads YFSETQ. The CDR3 runs 17 residues. With 1 base clipped from V and 5 bases from J, the junction kept 11 bases outside the gene matches. The CDR3 coding sequence is TGCGCCAGCAGCTTGTTCGCCTCCCCGACAGGGGACAATGAGCAGTTCTTC. It is translated as CASSLFASPTGDNEQFF.

This clone was observed once. The chain employs TRBV12-2 and TRBJ2-3; TRBD2, the D gene given by the table, was not confirmed from the DNA. TRBV12-2 is labeled a pseudogene. This CDR3 has 18 amino acids. The CDR3 loop reads CASRPGFWDYQTQDTQYF. The CDR3 coding sequence is TGTGCAAGTCGCCCGGGATTTTGGGACTACCAGACCCAAGATACGCAGTATTTT.

This clone was found a few times. The chain couples TRBV12-5 to TRBJ2-1; 7 bases fit TRBD1. Germline V gene sequence: CDR1 LGHNT, CDR2 FRNRAP. The CDR3 runs 15 residues. The trim removed 5 bases at V and 5 bases at J, leaving 9 bases unmatched. The CDR3 protein is CASGPPGQINNEQFF. CDR3 coding DNA: TGTGCTAGTGGTCCTCCGGGACAGATCAACAATGAGCAGTTCTTC.

This chain joins TRBV2 and TRBJ1-1; a weak D match, TRBD1 (5 bases). CDR1 is SNHLY, CDR2 FYNNEI, per germline. V was trimmed by 8 bases and J by 0 bases, leaving 10 bases between them. This CDR3 region has 13 residues. The CDR3 nucleotides are TGTGCCAGCTTTCAGGGAATGAACACTGAAGCTTTCTTT. It yields the protein CASFQGMNTEAFF.

The chain is built from TRBV7-2 and TRBJ2-3, with 9 bases identical to TRBD2. The CDR3 consists of 17 residues. Germline V CDR1 and CDR2: SGHTA, FQGNSA. V was pared by 4 bases and J by 2 bases, with 10 bases of the junction left unmatched. In nucleotides, the CDR3 is TGTGCCAGCAGCTCCCAACTGACTAGCGGATACACAGATACGCAGTATTTT. Translated, it gives CASSSQLTSGYTDTQYF.

The chain recombines TRBV2 with TRBJ1-2, with D uncertain. The germline gives CDR1 SNHLY, CDR2 FYNNEI. The CDR3 runs 15 residues. Trimming left V 7 bases short and J 0 bases short, with 15 bases between. The CDR3 nucleotides read TGTGCCAGCATTCCCAACCACTATGCTAACTATGGCTACACCTTC. The encoded protein is CASIPNHYANYGYTF.

The chain couples TRBV6-5 to TRBJ2-1; D unresolved. The CDR3 extends over 11 amino acids. Trimming cost V 8 bases and J 1 base, with 3 bases left between them. Germline V gene lookup returns CDR1 MNHEY and CDR2 SVGAGI. DNA for the CDR3: TGTGCCAGCGAGTCCTACAATGAGCAGTTCTTC. The encoded protein is CASESYNEQFF.